Listed here are 10 T cell receptor beta chains from one sample, sequenced in a study of regulatory T cells in long-lasting Graves disease. Time point here: persistent/refractory GD, antithyroid drugs over 5 years with positive TRAb. RNA from PBMCs was the source of the TCR library. Arm-PCR of CDR3 regions and iRepertoire HTBI primers were used to build TCR beta libraries. Each CDR3 protein gets one entry after TCRdb re-called the multiplex PCR reads with MiXCR. The profile covers roughly 400,000 distinct CDR3 sequences, with 21% appearing a single time and about 13% taken by the ten largest. The sample in question was peripheral blood mononuclear cells (PBMCs), obtained when the disease was refractory, from a patient treated with antithyroid drugs. Every receptor here comes from a female donor with Graves disease.

The V gene is TRBV19, the J gene TRBJ2-7, with 9 bases fitting TRBD2. This CDR3 is 15 amino acids long. The V gene end was trimmed by 5 bases and the J gene end by 1 base; junction bases not matched to a gene: 6. Germline values: CDR1 LNHDA, CDR2 SQIVND (reference sequence). The CDR3 DNA reads TGTGCCAGTAGTCCAGGACTAGCGCCTTCCTACGAGCAGTACTTC. Translated, it gives CASSPGLAPSYEQYF.

In this sample, this clonotype turned up a few times. The genes are TRBV19 and TRBJ1-1; D ambiguous. This CDR3 region has 14 residues. Looked up from germline, CDR1 is LNHDA and CDR2 is SQIVND (reference sequence). Trimming stripped 7 bases from V and 4 bases from J, with 16 bases between. CDR3 nucleotide sequence: TGTGCCAGTACCATAGACCTCTTGGGCACTGAAGCTTTCTTT. Its protein is CASTIDLLGTEAFF.

V usage is TRBV20-1 and J usage is TRBJ2-3, with 9 bases matching TRBD2. CDR1 is DFQATT and CDR2 is SNEGSKA in the germline V gene (reference sequence). After removal of 5 bases from V and 4 bases from J, the junction contained 7 bases not matched to a gene. This CDR3 is 14 amino acids long. CDR3 bases: TGCAGTGCTCCTACCGGGACTAGCTCAGATACGCAGTATTTT. It encodes CSAPTGTSSDTQYF.

This clonotype was seen many times. The chain carries TRBV6-1 and TRBJ2-7; D is perhaps TRBD1 (5 bases). The CDR3 contains 16 residues. From germline, CDR1 is MNHNS and CDR2 SASEGT. The V end lost 3 bases, the J end lost 1 base, and 16 bases lay between the germline ends. The CDR3 nucleotides read TGTGCCAGCAGTGACGACCGGACAAGTACTTCCTACGAGCAGTACTTC. This sequence encodes CASSDDRTSTSYEQYF.

The chain carries TRBV29-1 and TRBJ2-7; 9 bases align to TRBD1. Looked up from germline, CDR1 is SQVTM and CDR2 is ANQGSEA. J lost 2 bases, V lost 4 bases, and 12 bases had no gene match. The length of the CDR3 is 16 residues. The CDR3 sequence is CSVVRTGDVPTYEQYF. In nucleotides, the CDR3 is TGCAGCGTTGTTCGGACAGGGGACGTACCGACCTACGAGCAGTACTTC.

This clonotype was seen at least ten times. This chain links TRBV2 with TRBJ2-5; 14 positions match TRBD2. Trimming at V came to 8 bases and at J to 5 bases, leaving 4 bases not matched to a gene. CDR1 SNHLY and CDR2 FYNNEI come from the germline V gene. The CDR3 consists of 14 residues. The CDR3 region has the DNA TGTGCCAGCGGGACTAGCGGGAGTTATGAGACCCAGTACTTC. Translation gives CASGTSGSYETQYF.

This clonotype was recorded a few times. The J gene is TRBJ2-7, the V gene TRBV6-1; 7 positions agree with TRBD2. This CDR3 has 12 amino acids. Germline CDR1 and CDR2: MNHNS and SASEGT. Trimming cost V 4 bases and J 11 bases; bases outside gene matches: 8. CDR3 protein: CASSAPGGSKYF. In DNA, the CDR3 is TGTGCCAGCAGTGCCCCCGGGGGGAGCAAGTACTTC.

The table lists this clonotype with a few counts. The chain has TRBV20-1 and TRBJ1-2, with 9 bases lining up with TRBD1. After removal of 5 bases from V and 8 bases from J, the junction contained 6 bases not matched to a gene. Per the germline V gene, CDR1 is DFQATT and CDR2 is SNEGSKA (reference sequence). The CDR3 contains 12 residues. Here the CDR3 DNA reads TGCAGTGCTTTAACAGGGGGCAAAGGCTACACCTTC. Amino acid sequence: CSALTGGKGYTF.

This clonotype was detected many times. The chain is built from TRBV28 and TRBJ1-6; 9 nucleotides agree with TRBD1. Germline loops: CDR1 MDHEN, CDR2 SYDVKM. The CDR3 has 15 amino acids. The J segment lost 7 bases and the V segment lost 3 bases, leaving 4 bases of the junction unmatched. CDR3 nucleotides: TGTGCCAGCAGTTTTGAGACAGGGGGGAATTCACCCCTCCACTTT. Translating gives CASSFETGGNSPLHF.

This clonotype was counted a few times. The V gene is TRBV27, the J gene TRBJ2-7; TRBD2 agrees at 7 bases. The CDR3 sequence is 15 residues long. In germline, CDR1 is MNHEY, CDR2 SMNVEV (reference sequence). Trimming cost V 4 bases and J 0 bases; bases outside gene matches: 6. In DNA, the CDR3 is TGTGCCAGCAGTTGGGGGGGTTCCAGCTCCTACGAGCAGTACTTC. This codes for CASSWGGSSSYEQYF.